Sequencing of this TCR beta chain was carried out in a study of beta chain features in type 1 diabetes. Sequencing targeted expressed TCRB transcripts, as all isolated RNA had been reverse transcribed. Profiled with immunoSEQ multiplex PCR; TCRdb holds only in-frame clones, not every one. Of 400,000 to 450,000 clones listed, about 15% were seen once; the top ten hold less than 0.04%. This clone occurred a few times. The CDR3 sequence is 14 residues long. V lost 2 bases and J lost 4, with 10 bases in between. Germline lookup yields CDR1 SGHTA and CDR2 FQGNSA. This rearrangement joins TRBV7-2 to TRBJ2-3; no firm D call. This clonotype was sampled from a man between 25 and 39 years old in good health. The material sequenced was naive CD4+ T cells from blood. The CDR3 nucleotides are TGTGCCAGCAGCTTAATCCATACCGCAGATACGCAGTATTTT. It codes for CASSLIHTADTQYF.